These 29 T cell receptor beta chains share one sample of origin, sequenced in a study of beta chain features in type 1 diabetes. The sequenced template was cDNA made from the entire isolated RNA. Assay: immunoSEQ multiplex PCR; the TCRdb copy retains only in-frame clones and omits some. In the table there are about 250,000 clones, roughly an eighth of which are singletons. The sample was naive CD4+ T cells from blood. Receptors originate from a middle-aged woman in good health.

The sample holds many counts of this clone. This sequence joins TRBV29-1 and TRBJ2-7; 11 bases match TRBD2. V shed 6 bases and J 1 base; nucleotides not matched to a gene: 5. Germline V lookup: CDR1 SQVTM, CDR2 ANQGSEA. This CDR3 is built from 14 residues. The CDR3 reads CSVPGTSGSYEQYF. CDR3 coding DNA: TGCAGCGTGCCCGGGACTAGCGGATCCTACGAGCAGTACTTC.

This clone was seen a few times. CDR3 sequence reads: CASSVKTGGQETQYF. The CDR3 bases are TGTGCCAGCAGCGTTAAAACAGGGGGTCAAGAGACCCAGTACTTC. The gene calls are TRBV9 and TRBJ2-5; 8 nucleotides agree with TRBD1. V shed 2 bases and J 2 bases; nucleotides not matched to a gene: 5. This CDR3 has 15 residues. Germline assignment: CDR1 SGDLS and CDR2 YYNGEE.

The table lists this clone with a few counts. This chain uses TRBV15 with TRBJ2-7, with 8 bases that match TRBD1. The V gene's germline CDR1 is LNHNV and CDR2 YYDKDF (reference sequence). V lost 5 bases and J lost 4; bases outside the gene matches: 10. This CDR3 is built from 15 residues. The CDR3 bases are TGTGCCACCAGCGGACAGGACAGGGCAGTTTACGAGCAGTACTTC. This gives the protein CATSGQDRAVYEQYF.

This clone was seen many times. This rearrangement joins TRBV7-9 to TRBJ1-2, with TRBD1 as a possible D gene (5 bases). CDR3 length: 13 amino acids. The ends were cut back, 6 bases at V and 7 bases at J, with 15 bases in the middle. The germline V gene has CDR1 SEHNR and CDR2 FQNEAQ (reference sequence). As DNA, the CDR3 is TGTGCCAGCAGTTGGGTGGGGCGTGGTGGCTACACCTTC. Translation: CASSWVGRGGYTF. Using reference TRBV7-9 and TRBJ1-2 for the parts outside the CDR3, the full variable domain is DTGVSQNPRHKITKRGQNVTFRCDPISEHNRLYWYRQTLGQGPEFLTYFQNEAQLEKSRLLSDRFSAERPKGSFSTLEIQRTEQGDSAMYLCASSWVGRGGYTFGSGTRLTVV.

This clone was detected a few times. The CDR3: CASSERWDRVYEQYF. The DNA of the CDR3 is TGTGCCAGCAGTGAAAGGTGGGACAGGGTCTACGAGCAGTACTTC. The chain is built from TRBV2 and TRBJ2-7; 9 nucleotides agree with TRBD1. The trim removed 2 bases at V and 3 bases at J, leaving 5 bases unmatched. Germline V lookup: CDR1 SNHLY, CDR2 FYNNEI. CDR3 size: 15 residues.

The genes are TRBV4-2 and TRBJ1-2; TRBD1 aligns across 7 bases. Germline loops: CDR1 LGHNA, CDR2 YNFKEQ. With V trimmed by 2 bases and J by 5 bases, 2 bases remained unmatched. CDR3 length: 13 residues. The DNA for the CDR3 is TGTGCCAGCAGCCAATTACAGGGGTATGGCTACACCTTC. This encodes CASSQLQGYGYTF.

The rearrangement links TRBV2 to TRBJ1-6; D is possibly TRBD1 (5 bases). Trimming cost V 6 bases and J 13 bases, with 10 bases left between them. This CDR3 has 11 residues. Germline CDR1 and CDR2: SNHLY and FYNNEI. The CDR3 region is CASRTGSPLHF. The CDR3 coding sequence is TGTGCCAGCAGAACAGGATCCCCCCTCCACTTT. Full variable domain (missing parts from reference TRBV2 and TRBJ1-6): EPEVTQTPSHQVTQMGQEVILRCVPISNHLYFYWYRQILGQKVEFLVSFYNNEISEKSEIFDDQFSVERPDGSNFTLKIRSTKLEDSAMYFCASRTGSPLHFGNGTRLTVT.

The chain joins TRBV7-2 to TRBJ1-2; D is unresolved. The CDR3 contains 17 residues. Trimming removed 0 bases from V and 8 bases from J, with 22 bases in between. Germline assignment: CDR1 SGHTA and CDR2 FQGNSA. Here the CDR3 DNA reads TGTGCCAGCAGCTTAGCCGCCGGAACGGGGAACGTCTGGGGCTACACCTTC. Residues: CASSLAAGTGNVWGYTF.

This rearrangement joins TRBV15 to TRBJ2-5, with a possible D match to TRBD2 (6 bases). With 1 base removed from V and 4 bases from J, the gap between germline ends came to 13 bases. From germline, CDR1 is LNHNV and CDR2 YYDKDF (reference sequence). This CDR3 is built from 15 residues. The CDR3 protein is CATSRGRESRETQYF. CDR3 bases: TGTGCCACCAGCAGAGGCCGGGAGTCGAGAGAGACCCAGTACTTC. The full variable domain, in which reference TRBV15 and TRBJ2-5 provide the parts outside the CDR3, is DAMVIQNPRYQVTQFGKPVTLSCSQTLNHNVMYWYQQKSSQAPKLLFHYYDKDFNNEADTPDNFQSRRPNTSFCFLDIRSPGLGDTAMYLCATSRGRESRETQYFGPGTRLLVL.

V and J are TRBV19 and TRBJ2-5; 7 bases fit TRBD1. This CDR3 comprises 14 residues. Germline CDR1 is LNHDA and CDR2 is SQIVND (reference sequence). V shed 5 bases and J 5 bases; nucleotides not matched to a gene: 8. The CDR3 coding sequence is TGTGCCAGTAGTCCCAGACAGGGATGGGAGACCCAGTACTTC. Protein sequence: CASSPRQGWETQYF.

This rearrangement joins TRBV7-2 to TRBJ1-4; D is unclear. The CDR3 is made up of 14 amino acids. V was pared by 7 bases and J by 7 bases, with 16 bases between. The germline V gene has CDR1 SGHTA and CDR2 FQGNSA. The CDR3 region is CASTPGRRAEKLFF. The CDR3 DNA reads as TGTGCCAGCACCCCCGGACGGAGGGCTGAAAAACTGTTTTTT. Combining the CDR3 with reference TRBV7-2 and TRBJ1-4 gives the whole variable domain GAGVSQSPSNKVTEKGKDVELRCDPISGHTALYWYRQSLGQGLEFLIYFQGNSAPDKSGLPSDRFSAERTGGSVSTLTIQRTQQEDSAVYLCASTPGRRAEKLFFGSGTQLSVL.

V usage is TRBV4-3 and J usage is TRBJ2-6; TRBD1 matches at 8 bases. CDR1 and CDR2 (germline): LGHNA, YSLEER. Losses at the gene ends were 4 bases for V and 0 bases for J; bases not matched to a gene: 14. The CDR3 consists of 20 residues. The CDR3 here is CASSLEAQGALLSGANVLTF. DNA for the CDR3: TGCGCCAGCAGCCTTGAGGCCCAGGGGGCTCTTCTCTCTGGGGCCAACGTCCTGACTTTC.

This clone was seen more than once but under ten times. CDR3: CASSPTTSGGTDTQYF. The CDR3 DNA sequence: TGTGCCAGCTCACCAACGACTAGCGGGGGGACAGATACGCAGTATTTT. The V gene is TRBV18, the J gene TRBJ2-3; 13 bases match TRBD2. Germline trimming cut 2 bases from V and 3 bases from J; bases unmatched to any gene: 2. This CDR3 is 16 amino acids long. Looked up from germline, CDR1 is KGHSH and CDR2 is LQKENI.

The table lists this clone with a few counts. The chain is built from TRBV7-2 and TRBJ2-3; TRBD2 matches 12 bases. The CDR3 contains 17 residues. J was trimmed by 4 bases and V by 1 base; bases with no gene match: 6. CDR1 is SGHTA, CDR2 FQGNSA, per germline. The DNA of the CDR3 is TGTGCCAGCAGCTTAGTGAGGGCTAGCGGGGGGGCAGATACGCAGTATTTT. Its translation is CASSLVRASGGADTQYF.

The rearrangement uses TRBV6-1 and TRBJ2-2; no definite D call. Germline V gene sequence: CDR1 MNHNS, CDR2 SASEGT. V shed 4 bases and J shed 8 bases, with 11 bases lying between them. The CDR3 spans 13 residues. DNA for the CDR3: TGTGCCAGCAGTGCGGCAGGCTTAGGGGAGCTGTTTTTT. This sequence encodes CASSAAGLGELFF.

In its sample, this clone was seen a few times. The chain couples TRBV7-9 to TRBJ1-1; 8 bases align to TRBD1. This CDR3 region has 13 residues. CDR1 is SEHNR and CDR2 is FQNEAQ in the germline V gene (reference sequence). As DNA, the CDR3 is TGTCGGGGAGAGGACAGGGTGAACACTGAAGCTTTCTTT. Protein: CRGEDRVNTEAFF.

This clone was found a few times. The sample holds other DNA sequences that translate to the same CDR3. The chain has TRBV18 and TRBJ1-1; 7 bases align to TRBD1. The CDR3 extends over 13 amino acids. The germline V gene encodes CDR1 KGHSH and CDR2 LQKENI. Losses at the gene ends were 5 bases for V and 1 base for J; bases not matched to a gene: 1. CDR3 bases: TGTGCCAGCTCAGGGACAGAGAACACTGAAGCTTTCTTT. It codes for CASSGTENTEAFF.

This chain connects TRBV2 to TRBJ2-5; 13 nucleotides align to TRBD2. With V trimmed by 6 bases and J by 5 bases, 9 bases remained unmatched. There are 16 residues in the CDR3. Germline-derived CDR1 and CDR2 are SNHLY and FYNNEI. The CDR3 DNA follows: TGTGCCAGCAGAACTAGCGGGGGGGCCTCATCGGAGACCCAGTACTTC. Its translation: CASRTSGGASSETQYF.

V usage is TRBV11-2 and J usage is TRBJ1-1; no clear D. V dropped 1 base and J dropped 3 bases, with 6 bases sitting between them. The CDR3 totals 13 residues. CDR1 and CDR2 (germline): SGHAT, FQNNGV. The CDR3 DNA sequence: TGTGCCAGCAGCTTAGCACAGTACACTGAAGCTTTCTTT. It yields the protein CASSLAQYTEAFF.

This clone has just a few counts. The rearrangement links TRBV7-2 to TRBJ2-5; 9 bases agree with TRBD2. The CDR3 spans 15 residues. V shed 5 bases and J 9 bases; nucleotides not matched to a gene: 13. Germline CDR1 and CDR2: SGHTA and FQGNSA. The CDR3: CASSPKGGGGVAQYF. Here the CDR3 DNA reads TGTGCCAGCAGCCCAAAGGGCGGGGGGGGTGTGGCCCAGTACTTC.

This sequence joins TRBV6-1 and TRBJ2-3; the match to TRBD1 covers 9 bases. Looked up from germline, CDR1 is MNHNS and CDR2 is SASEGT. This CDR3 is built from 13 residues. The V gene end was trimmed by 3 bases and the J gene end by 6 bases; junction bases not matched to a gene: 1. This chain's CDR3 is CASSDGQGDTQYF. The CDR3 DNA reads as TGTGCCAGCAGTGACGGACAGGGGGATACGCAGTATTTT.

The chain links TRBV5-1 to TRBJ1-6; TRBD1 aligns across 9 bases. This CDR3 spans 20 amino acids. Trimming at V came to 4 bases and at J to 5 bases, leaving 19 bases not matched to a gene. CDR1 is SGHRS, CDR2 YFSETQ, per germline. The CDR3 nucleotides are TGCGCCAGCAGCCTCCAGTCCGGGACAGGGATTGACGCAAATAATTCACCCCTCCACTTT. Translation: CASSLQSGTGIDANNSPLHF. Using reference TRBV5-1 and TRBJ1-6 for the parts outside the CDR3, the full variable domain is KAGVTQTPRYLIKTRGQQVTLSCSPISGHRSVSWYQQTPGQGLQFLFEYFSETQRNKGNFPGRFSGRQFSNSRSEMNVSTLELGDSALYLCASSLQSGTGIDANNSPLHFGNGTRLTVT.

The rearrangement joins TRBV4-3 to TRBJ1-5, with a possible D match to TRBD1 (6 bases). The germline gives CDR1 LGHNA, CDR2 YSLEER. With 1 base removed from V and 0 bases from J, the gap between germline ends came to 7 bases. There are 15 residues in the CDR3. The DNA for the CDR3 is TGCGCCAGCAGCCAAGGGACAGATAGCAATCAGCCCCAGCATTTT. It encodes CASSQGTDSNQPQHF.

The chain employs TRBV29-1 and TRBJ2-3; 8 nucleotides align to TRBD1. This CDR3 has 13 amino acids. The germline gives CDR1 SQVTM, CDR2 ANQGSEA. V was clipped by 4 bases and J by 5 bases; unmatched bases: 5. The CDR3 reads CSVAGGAGDTQYF. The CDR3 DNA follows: TGCAGCGTTGCAGGGGGCGCGGGAGATACGCAGTATTTT.

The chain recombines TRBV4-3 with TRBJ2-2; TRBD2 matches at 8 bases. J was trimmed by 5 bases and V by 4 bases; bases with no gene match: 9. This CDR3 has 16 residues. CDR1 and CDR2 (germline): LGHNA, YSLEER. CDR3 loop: CASSPLRGGWTGELFF. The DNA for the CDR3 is TGCGCCAGCAGCCCATTACGGGGGGGCTGGACCGGGGAGCTGTTTTTT.

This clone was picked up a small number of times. The CDR3 DNA reads as TGTGCCAGCAGCTTAGCAGGAGGGGGGACAGCAATAAGACCTAACTATGGCTACACCTTC. The encoded protein is CASSLAGGGTAIRPNYGYTF. The chain employs TRBV7-2 and TRBJ1-2; 7 bases are shared with TRBD1. V lost 0 bases and J lost 0; bases outside the gene matches: 16. Germline values: CDR1 SGHTA, CDR2 FQGNSA. The CDR3 contains 20 residues.

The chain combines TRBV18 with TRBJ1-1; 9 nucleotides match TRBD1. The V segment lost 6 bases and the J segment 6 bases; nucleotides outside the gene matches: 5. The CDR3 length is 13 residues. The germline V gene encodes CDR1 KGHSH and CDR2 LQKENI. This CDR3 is CASSLDRGAEAFF. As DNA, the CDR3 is TGTGCCAGCTCTCTTGACAGGGGGGCTGAAGCTTTCTTT.

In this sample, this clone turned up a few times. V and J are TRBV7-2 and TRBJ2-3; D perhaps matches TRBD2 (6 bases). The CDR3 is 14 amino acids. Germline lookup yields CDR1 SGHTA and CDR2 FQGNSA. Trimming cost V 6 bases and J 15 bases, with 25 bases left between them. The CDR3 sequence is CASSSQGGRPDSYF. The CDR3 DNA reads TGTGCCAGCAGTTCTCAAGGAGGGCGGCCCGACTCATATTTT.

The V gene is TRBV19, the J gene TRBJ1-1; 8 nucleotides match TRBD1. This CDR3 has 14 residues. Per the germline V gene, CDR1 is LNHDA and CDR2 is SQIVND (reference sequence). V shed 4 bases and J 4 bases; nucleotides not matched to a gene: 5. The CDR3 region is CASSSLTGGTEAFF. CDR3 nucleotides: TGTGCCAGTAGTAGCCTAACAGGGGGCACTGAAGCTTTCTTT.